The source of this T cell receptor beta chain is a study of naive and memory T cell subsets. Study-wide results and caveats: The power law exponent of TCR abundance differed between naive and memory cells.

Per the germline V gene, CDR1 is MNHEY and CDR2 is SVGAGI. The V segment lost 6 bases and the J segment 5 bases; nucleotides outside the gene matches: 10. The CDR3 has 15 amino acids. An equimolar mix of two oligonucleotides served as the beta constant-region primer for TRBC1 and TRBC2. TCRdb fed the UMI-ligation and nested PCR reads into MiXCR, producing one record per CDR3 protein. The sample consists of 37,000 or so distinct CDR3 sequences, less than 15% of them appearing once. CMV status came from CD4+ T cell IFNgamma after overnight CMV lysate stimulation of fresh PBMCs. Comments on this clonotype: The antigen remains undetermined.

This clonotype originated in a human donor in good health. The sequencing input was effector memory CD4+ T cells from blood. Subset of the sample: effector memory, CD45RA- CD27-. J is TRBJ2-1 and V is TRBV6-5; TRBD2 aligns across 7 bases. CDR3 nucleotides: TGTGCCAGCAGCCCCCGGCGGGAGTATGACAATGAGCAGTTCTTC. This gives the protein CASSPRREYDNEQFF.